The next 28 T cell receptor beta chains were all read from a single sample in a study of T cells in Graves' hyperthyroidism and ophthalmopathy. The CDR3 regions of TCR beta were amplified from RNA transcripts. The primer set for the first-round RT-PCR of the TCR CDR3 was HTBI. TCRdb reprocessed the multiplex PCR reads with MiXCR, giving one entry per CDR3 protein. The top ten clones hold less than 40% of a sample with about 300,000 distinct CDR3 sequences, roughly 18% of them seen once. The sequenced sample was blood. These receptors were taken from a man aged 45-65 years with Graves' ophthalmopathy.

This clonotype was counted at least ten times. The rearrangement uses TRBV5-8 and TRBJ1-1; D may be TRBD1 (5 bases). The germline CDR1 and CDR2 sequences are SGHTS and YDEGEE. CDR3 length: 16 amino acids. Trimming removed 4 bases at V and 3 bases at J, with 19 bases between. CDR3 in DNA: TGTGCCAGCAGCACGTGGACTCAGGGACGGGACACTGAAGCTTTCTTT. Translating it yields CASSTWTQGRDTEAFF.

This clonotype was seen more than once but under ten times. The chain couples TRBV5-4 to TRBJ2-2; 10 nucleotides line up with TRBD2. The V and J ends lost 5 bases and 5 bases, in that order; junction bases with no gene match: 9. Germline V gives CDR1 SGHNT, CDR2 YYREEE (reference sequence). The CDR3 contains 16 residues. CDR3 bases: TGTGCCAGCAGGAGCTCTAGCGGGAGTTCGACCGGGGAGCTGTTTTTT. Its protein product is CASRSSSGSSTGELFF.

This clonotype turned up a few times. The V call is TRBV28, the J call TRBJ2-6; the match to TRBD1 covers 8 bases. The ends lost 4 bases at V and 2 bases at J; junction bases unmatched: 7. CDR1 and CDR2 from the germline V gene are MDHEN and SYDVKM. The CDR3 loop spans 17 amino acids. This CDR3 reads CASSSFGQGPGANVLTF. CDR3 coding DNA: TGTGCCAGCAGTTCCTTCGGACAGGGACCTGGGGCCAACGTCCTGACTTTC.

V gene TRBV5-1 combines with J gene TRBJ2-5; D uncertain. The CDR3 runs 15 residues. Trimming pared 1 base from V and 5 bases from J, leaving 15 bases between. CDR1 is SGHRS and CDR2 is YFSETQ in the germline V gene. The DNA for the CDR3 is TGCGCCAGCAGCTTGATGTCGGCTCCCAGGGAGACCCAGTACTTC. As protein: CASSLMSAPRETQYF.

The rearrangement links TRBV7-9 to TRBJ2-3; no clear D gene. The CDR3 spans 14 residues. Germline V CDR1 and CDR2: SEHNR, FQNEAQ (reference sequence). V dropped 4 bases and J dropped 5 bases, with 13 bases sitting between them. This chain's CDR3 is CASSSGPFLDTQYF. CDR3 sequence (DNA): TGTGCCAGCAGCTCCGGCCCTTTTTTAGATACGCAGTATTTT.

This clonotype was detected many times. This chain uses TRBV5-1 with TRBJ2-3; maybe TRBD2 (6 bases). The CDR3 is made up of 14 amino acids. The V end was cut by 6 bases, the J end by 2 bases, with 13 bases between. Germline CDR1 reads SGHRS; CDR2 reads YFSETQ. This CDR3 reads CASTPGESTDTQYF. CDR3 bases: TGCGCCAGCACGCCGGGGGAATCCACAGATACGCAGTATTTT.

The CDR3 DNA sequence: TGTGCCAGCTCACCTCAACCGGGACAGAAATACGAGCAGTACTTC. Amino acids: CASSPQPGQKYEQYF. This chain connects TRBV18 to TRBJ2-7; 7 bases align to TRBD1. Germline CDR1 reads KGHSH; CDR2 reads LQKENI. The CDR3 totals 15 residues. V lost 3 bases and J lost 4; bases outside the gene matches: 9.

A word on this clonotype: This may stem from a read error, because a much larger clone lies one nucleotide away. The chain joins TRBV5-1 to TRBJ1-2; TRBD1 might be the D (5 bases). CDR1 is SGHRS, CDR2 YFSETQ, per germline. The CDR3 contains 14 residues. In DNA, the CDR3 is TGCGCCAGCAGCTTGTCGTCGGACAACTATGGCAACACCTTC. This encodes CASSLSSDNYGNTF. Drawing the rest from reference TRBV5-1 and TRBJ1-2, the complete variable domain is KAGVTQTPRYLIKTRGQQVTLSCSPISGHRSVSWYQQTPGQGLQFLFEYFSETQRNKGNFPGRFSGRQFSNSRSEMNVSTLELGDSALYLCASSLSSDNYGNTFGSGTRLTVV.

This chain connects TRBV7-8 to TRBJ2-3; D might be TRBD1 (5 bases). CDR3 length: 15 residues. Germline CDR1 is SGHVS and CDR2 is FQNEAQ. With 5 bases removed from V and 2 bases from J, the gap between germline ends came to 14 bases. Written as DNA, the CDR3 is TGTGCCAGCAGCCTGAGACAGTTCAACACAGATACGCAGTATTTT. The encoded protein is CASSLRQFNTDTQYF.

This clonotype has at least ten counts. The V gene is TRBV3-1, the J gene TRBJ1-1; a weak D match, TRBD1 (6 bases). Deletions cut 3 bases from V and 6 bases from J, with 14 bases between. Germline V gives CDR1 LGHDT, CDR2 YNNKEL (reference sequence). This CDR3 is built from 14 residues. CDR3 bases: TGTGCCAGCAGCCAGGGCACAGGGCGGGCTGAAGCTTTCTTT. This encodes CASSQGTGRAEAFF.

This clonotype was counted only a few times. The chain employs TRBV4-1 and TRBJ2-7; TRBD2 aligns across 8 bases. The CDR3 runs 15 residues. Germline assignment: CDR1 MGHRA and CDR2 YSYEKL. With 1 base clipped from V and 3 bases from J, the junction kept 5 bases outside the gene matches. CDR3 amino acids: CASSQAEAGVYEQYF. DNA of the CDR3: TGCGCCAGCAGCCAAGCTGAAGCGGGGGTCTACGAGCAGTACTTC.

In this sample, this clonotype turned up many times. The V gene is TRBV20-1, the J gene TRBJ1-5; a weak D match, TRBD1 (5 bases). Trimming shortened V by 6 bases and J by 0 bases, and 12 bases separated the two germline ends. This CDR3 contains 14 residues. The germline CDR1 and CDR2 sequences are DFQATT and SNEGSKA (reference sequence). The CDR3, as DNA: TGCAGTGCAATAGGGACGCCTAGCAATCAGCCCCAGCATTTT. This gives the protein CSAIGTPSNQPQHF.

The chain has TRBV10-3 and TRBJ1-1; D is possibly TRBD1 (6 bases). The CDR3 consists of 14 residues. V lost 7 bases to trimming and J lost 3 bases, with 15 bases between them. Germline assignment: CDR1 ENHRY and CDR2 SYGVKD. The CDR3 DNA follows: TGTGCCATCACGACAGGTACGGGAGACACTGAAGCTTTCTTT. It encodes CAITTGTGDTEAFF.

This clonotype appeared many times. The chain recombines TRBV30 with TRBJ2-3, with D tentatively TRBD1 or TRBD2 (6 bases each). Trimming pared 3 bases from V and 8 bases from J, leaving 12 bases between. CDR1 is GTSNPN and CDR2 is SVGIG in the germline V gene (reference sequence). CDR3 length equals 12 residues. CDR3 protein: CAWRGEGGTQYF. The CDR3, as DNA: TGTGCCTGGAGAGGAGAGGGGGGTACGCAGTATTTT.

For this clonotype: The junction differs from germline at one of its ends, possibly a read error. The rearrangement links TRBV5-1 to TRBJ2-3; 9 bases align to TRBD1. This CDR3 region has 15 residues. Germline V gene sequence: CDR1 SGHRS, CDR2 YFSETQ. This CDR3 reads CASSQGQGSTDTQYF. DNA of the CDR3: TGCGCCAGCAGCCAGGGACAGGGCAGCACGGATACGCAGTATTTT.

The CDR3 region is CASTTGYTEAFF. DNA of the CDR3: TGCGCCAGCACCACAGGTTACACTGAAGCTTTCTTT. The chain is built from TRBV5-1 and TRBJ1-1, with D perhaps matching TRBD1 (5 bases). This CDR3 is 12 amino acids long. Trimming removed 6 bases from V and 3 bases from J, with 9 bases in between. Germline CDR1 reads SGHRS; CDR2 reads YFSETQ.

This clonotype was counted a few times. The CDR3 loop is CASSSGTLNTEAFF. The DNA of the CDR3 is TGCGCCAGCAGCTCTGGGACTTTGAACACTGAAGCTTTCTTT. This chain links TRBV5-1 with TRBJ1-1; D is possibly TRBD1 (5 bases). Trimming removed 3 bases at V and 0 bases at J, with 9 bases between. The CDR3 is 14 amino acids. Germline values: CDR1 SGHRS, CDR2 YFSETQ. The complete variable domain, with remaining parts taken from reference TRBV5-1 and TRBJ1-1, reads KAGVTQTPRYLIKTRGQQVTLSCSPISGHRSVSWYQQTPGQGLQFLFEYFSETQRNKGNFPGRFSGRQFSNSRSEMNVSTLELGDSALYLCASSSGTLNTEAFFGQGTRLTVV.

The CDR3 DNA reads as TGTGCCAGCAGCCGCGGACGGTCCATGAACACTGAAGCTTTCTTT. Translating gives CASSRGRSMNTEAFF. V gene TRBV12-3 or TRBV12-4 combines with J gene TRBJ1-1; D is undetermined. The CDR3 runs to 15 residues. The V and J ends lost 6 bases and 0 bases respectively, with 14 bases between them.

This clonotype showed up just a few times. This chain uses TRBV9 with TRBJ1-4; possibly TRBD1 for D (6 bases). This CDR3 contains 12 residues. Germline CDR1 and CDR2: SGDLS and YYNGEE. Trimming shortened V by 4 bases and J by 7 bases, and 8 bases separated the two germline ends. The CDR3 reads CASSTTGEKLFF. The CDR3 nucleotides read TGTGCCAGCAGCACGACAGGTGAAAAACTGTTTTTT.

This clonotype was seen only once. Because the CDR3's place on the DNA is in doubt, the DNA is left out and the CDR3 is given as listed by TCRdb. The CDR3 is CASSFYICSAVLAGGTGELFF. The chain combines TRBV11-2 with TRBJ2-2; the listed D gene, TRBD2, was not tested against the DNA. Germline V CDR1 and CDR2: SGHAT, FQNNGV. Termini included, the CDR3 measures 21 amino acids.

The V gene is TRBV11-2, the J gene TRBJ1-2; a possible D gene is TRBD1 (6 bases). V was pared by 4 bases and J by 0 bases, with 12 bases between. The CDR3 has 15 residues. CDR1 and CDR2 from the germline V gene are SGHAT and FQNNGV. DNA for the CDR3: TGTGCCAGCAGCTGGAGGGGGGCGTCTAACTATGGCTACACCTTC. Translated, it gives CASSWRGASNYGYTF.

This rearrangement joins TRBV20-1 to TRBJ2-7; D tentatively fits TRBD1 or TRBD2 (6 bases each). CDR1 DFQATT and CDR2 SNEGSKA come from the germline V gene (reference sequence). V dropped 6 bases and J dropped 10 bases, with 19 bases sitting between them. The CDR3 extends over 12 amino acids. CDR3 residues: CSARGTPPLQYF. The DNA of the CDR3 is TGCAGTGCCCGGGGGACACCACCGTTACAGTACTTC.

V usage is TRBV15 and J usage is TRBJ1-1; 7 bases are a match to TRBD1. CDR1 is LNHNV, CDR2 YYDKDF, per germline (reference sequence). The CDR3 covers 18 residues. Germline trimming cut 1 base from V and 8 bases from J; bases unmatched to any gene: 19. The CDR3 nucleotides read TGTGCCACCAGCAGAGCGCGGGGCAGGGGGAGACGGGAGGGAGAAGCTTTCTTT. This sequence encodes CATSRARGRGRREGEAFF. Supplemented by reference TRBV15 and TRBJ1-1, the full variable domain reads DAMVIQNPRYQVTQFGKPVTLSCSQTLNHNVMYWYQQKSSQAPKLLFHYYDKDFNNEADTPDNFQSRRPNTSFCFLDIRSPGLGDTAMYLCATSRARGRGRREGEAFFGQGTRLTVV.

This clonotype appeared once. This sequence joins TRBV5-1 and TRBJ2-1; D gene unclear. The V and J ends lost 3 bases and 5 bases respectively, with 15 bases between them. This CDR3 has 15 residues. Germline-derived CDR1 and CDR2 are SGHRS and YFSETQ. The CDR3 nucleotides read TGCGCCAGCAGCTCTATCAAGAGAACCAACAATGAGCAGTTCTTC. As protein: CASSSIKRTNNEQFF. The whole variable domain, filled in from reference TRBV5-1 and TRBJ2-1, reads KAGVTQTPRYLIKTRGQQVTLSCSPISGHRSVSWYQQTPGQGLQFLFEYFSETQRNKGNFPGRFSGRQFSNSRSEMNVSTLELGDSALYLCASSSIKRTNNEQFFGPGTRLTVL.

This clonotype was counted many times. This sequence joins TRBV2 and TRBJ1-1; D possibly corresponds to TRBD1 (5 bases). Per the germline V gene, CDR1 is SNHLY and CDR2 is FYNNEI. The CDR3 sequence is 15 residues long. Trimming stripped 6 bases from V and 2 bases from J, with 16 bases between. The CDR3 here is CASRFTKTDNTEAFF. The CDR3, as DNA: TGTGCCAGCAGATTTACCAAGACAGATAACACTGAAGCTTTCTTT. The full variable domain, with the rest looked up from reference TRBV2 and TRBJ1-1, is EPEVTQTPSHQVTQMGQEVILRCVPISNHLYFYWYRQILGQKVEFLVSFYNNEISEKSEIFDDQFSVERPDGSNFTLKIRSTKLEDSAMYFCASRFTKTDNTEAFFGQGTRLTVV.

The V call is TRBV5-1, the J call TRBJ2-7; 8 nucleotides align to TRBD2. The V gene end was trimmed by 3 bases and the J gene end by 7 bases; junction bases not matched to a gene: 15. Looked up from germline, CDR1 is SGHRS and CDR2 is YFSETQ. The CDR3 contains 16 residues. CDR3 in DNA: TGCGCCAGCAGCTATGGAGCCGGGAGGGCTGGCGAGGAGCAGTACTTC. Protein product: CASSYGAGRAGEEQYF.

This clonotype was seen ten or more times. The J gene is TRBJ2-3, the V gene TRBV20-1; D not resolved. Trimming removed 3 bases at V and 0 bases at J, with 16 bases between. CDR3 length equals 16 residues. CDR1 DFQATT and CDR2 SNEGSKA come from the germline V gene (reference sequence). CDR3 protein: CSARKDPRPSTDTQYF. Here the CDR3 DNA reads TGCAGTGCTAGGAAAGACCCCAGACCTAGCACAGATACGCAGTATTTT.

The table lists this clonotype with a few counts. This chain connects TRBV28 to TRBJ1-3, with D unresolved. CDR1 MDHEN and CDR2 SYDVKM come from the germline V gene. V gave up 8 bases and J gave up 0 bases, with 14 bases separating them. CDR3 length: 15 residues. The CDR3 sequence: CASLTGVTSGNTIYF. CDR3 nucleotide sequence: TGTGCCAGCCTCACTGGAGTAACCTCTGGAAACACCATATATTTT.